Each of the 7 T cell receptor beta chains below was sequenced from the same sample in a study of breast tumors, draining lymph nodes, adjacent tissues. TCRdb reprocessed the multiplex PCR reads with MiXCR, giving one entry per CDR3 protein. The sample holds approximately 31,000 distinct CDR3 sequences; roughly 63% are singletons and the top ten take 18%. The sequenced sample was breast tumor tissue. The receptors shown here come from a female donor with breast cancer. Some clones in this sample may be carry-over from other donors' samples.

The J gene is TRBJ1-2, the V gene TRBV5-4; the D gene is possibly TRBD1 (5 bases). Trimming took 2 bases from V and 8 from J, leaving 25 bases between them. The CDR3 contains 17 residues. Per germline, CDR1 SGHNT and CDR2 YYREEE (reference sequence). CDR3 residues: CASSFLRDSHLSRGYTF. In DNA form, the CDR3 reads TGTGCCAGCAGCTTCCTTCGCGACAGCCACCTATCCAGAGGCTACACCTTC. The variable domain in full, completed from reference TRBV5-4 and TRBJ1-2, reads ETGVTQSPTHLIKTRGQQVTLRCSSQSGHNTVSWYQQALGQGPQFIFQYYREEENGRGNFPPRFSGLQFPNYSSELNVNALELDDSALYLCASSFLRDSHLSRGYTFGSGTRLTVV.

The chain uses TRBV7-9 and TRBJ1-6; 7 bases are shared with TRBD1. The CDR3 contains 17 residues. The V and J ends lost 1 base and 3 bases, in that order; junction bases with no gene match: 6. Per germline, CDR1 SEHNR and CDR2 FQNEAQ (reference sequence). The CDR3 loop reads CASSLVIRTGYNSPLHF. The CDR3 bases are TGTGCCAGCAGCTTAGTCATCCGGACAGGCTATAATTCACCCCTCCACTTT.

The chain carries TRBV5-1 and TRBJ2-7; 7 bases map to TRBD1. CDR1 is SGHRS, CDR2 YFSETQ, per germline. This CDR3 region has 16 residues. V shed 0 bases and J 1 base; nucleotides not matched to a gene: 7. CDR3 nucleotides: TGCGCCAGCAGCTTGGGCCACCGGGACAGTTCCTACGAGCAGTACTTC. Translation gives CASSLGHRDSSYEQYF.

Comments on this clonotype: The junction departs from the called germline gene at one end, perhaps through a read error. J is TRBJ2-7 and V is TRBV4-1; tentatively, D is TRBD1 (5 bases). CDR1 is MGHRA, CDR2 YSYEKL, per germline. The CDR3 sequence is 16 residues long. CDR3 nucleotide sequence: TGCGCCAGCAGCCAAGATCGAATGGGGCTCTCCTCCGAGCAGTACTTC. Protein product: CASSQDRMGLSSEQYF.

CDR3 in amino acids: CATSARTSGKLYNEQFF. As DNA, the CDR3 is TGTGCCACCAGTGCCAGGACTAGCGGGAAGCTCTACAATGAGCAGTTCTTC. The rearrangement joins TRBV24-1 to TRBJ2-1; 12 bases map to TRBD2. The CDR3 is made up of 17 amino acids. From germline, CDR1 is KGHDR and CDR2 SFDVKD. The V segment lost 5 bases and the J segment 3 bases; nucleotides outside the gene matches: 7.

V gene TRBV7-2 combines with J gene TRBJ2-3; D not certain. CDR1 is SGHTA, CDR2 FQGNSA, per germline. V was shortened by 4 bases and J by 6 bases, with 5 bases between the two germline ends. The length of the CDR3 is 11 residues. The DNA for the CDR3 is TGTGCCAGCAGCTCGACCGATACGCAGTATTTT. This codes for CASSSTDTQYF.

In its sample, this clonotype was seen many times. The chain carries TRBV5-8 and TRBJ1-1; the D gene is possibly TRBD1 (5 bases). The CDR3 spans 14 residues. With 4 bases removed from V and 2 bases from J, the gap between germline ends came to 12 bases. From germline, CDR1 is SGHTS and CDR2 YDEGEE. The CDR3 region has the DNA TGTGCCAGCAGCCTCTGGGACGGAAACACTGAAGCTTTCTTT. This codes for CASSLWDGNTEAFF.